A selection of T cell receptor beta chains follows, all from one sample in a study of Ad26.COV2.S vaccination and SARS-CoV-2 variants. Profiled with immunoSEQ multiplex PCR; TCRdb holds only in-frame clones, not every one. The sample shows about 350,000 clones, about 88% of them seen only once. Sample: peripheral blood, taken in a trial of Ad26.COV2.S vaccine versus placebo. Receptor source: a person between 18 and 65 years old who received the Ad26.COV2.S COVID-19 vaccine or a placebo. CDR3s include the opening cysteine and the closing phenylalanine or tryptophan. The order of the fields is D gene, J gene, clone size, V gene, CDR3 DNA, CDR3 protein. D genes are given only for firm matches. Clone size, where shown, is once, few, many, or a class for clones that have expanded.

TRBD1	TRBJ1-1	.	TRBV28	TGTGCCAGCAAGCCAGGGGGCAGTTTTTCTGAAGCTTTCTTT	CASKPGGSFSEAFF
.	TRBJ1-4	.	TRBV29-1	TGCAGCGTTGTCGGCAGTGTTGGAGAAAAACTGTTTTTT	CSVVGSVGEKLFF
.	TRBJ1-6	.	TRBV19	TGTGCCAGTAGCCCAAGGGGCGTCGAGACCTATAATTCACCCCTCCACTTT	CASSPRGVETYNSPLHF
.	TRBJ2-5	.	TRBV5-4	TGTGCCAGCAGCGATCTTCGAGCGGCGGGTCGGACCCAGTACTTC	CASSDLRAAGRTQYF
TRBD2	TRBJ2-7	.	TRBV6-5	TGTGCCAGCAGTCCCTCCTTGAGCGGGAGTGGGGAGCAGTACTTC	CASSPSLSGSGEQYF
TRBD2	TRBJ2-6	few	TRBV5-1	TGCGCCAGCGTGCCGGGAGGAGCTGGGGCCAACGTCCTGACTTTC	CASVPGGAGANVLTF
TRBD2	TRBJ2-1	.	TRBV14	TGTGCCAGCAGCCTGCTTAACTATGGACTAGCGGGGAGGACGGGAAGAGACAATGAGCAGTTCTTC	CASSLLNYGLAGRTGRDNEQFF
.	TRBJ1-5	.	TRBV29-1	TGCAGCGCCAGGGTGAGCAATCAGCCCCAGCATTTT	CSARVSNQPQHF
TRBD2	TRBJ2-1	once	TRBV9	TGTGCCAGCAGCCCCCTAGGACTAGCGGGAGTGGAGCGGTACAATGAGCAGTTCTTC	CASSPLGLAGVERYNEQFF
TRBD2	TRBJ2-3	.	TRBV29-1	TGCAGCGCCGCGGGACTAGCGGGACTGGGAGATACGCAGTATTTT	CSAAGLAGLGDTQYF
TRBD2	TRBJ2-7	.	TRBV6-5	TGTGCCAGCACCGGCGGCGGGAGATACGAGCAGTACTTC	CASTGGGRYEQYF
TRBD2	TRBJ2-1	.	TRBV28	TGTGCCAGCACCCCGGGAGGGGTGTTGTACAATGAGCAGTTCTTC	CASTPGGVLYNEQFF
.	TRBJ1-6	.	TRBV7-3	TGTGCCAGCAGCCATATAGGATCACCCCTCCACTTT	CASSHIGSPLHF
.	TRBJ1-1	.	TRBV19	TGTGCCAGTAGTCCCAGTTCGAACACTGAAGCTTTCTTT	CASSPSSNTEAFF
.	TRBJ1-5	.	TRBV24-1	TGTGCCACCAGTGATTTCATCAGGGGTAGCAATCAGCCCCAGCATTTT	CATSDFIRGSNQPQHF
TRBD1	TRBJ2-5	.	TRBV7-8	TGTGCCAGCAGCTTAGCGCTACAGGGGGAGACCCAGTACTTC	CASSLALQGETQYF
TRBD1	TRBJ2-7	.	TRBV11-1	TGTGCCAGCAGCCCCGGGACAGCCTACGAGCAGTACTTC	CASSPGTAYEQYF
.	TRBJ2-7	.	TRBV28	TGTGCCAGCAGTTTCTCGATGGAAGGGATCGAGCAGTACTTC	CASSFSMEGIEQYF
.	TRBJ1-1	.	TRBV9	TGTGCCAGCAGCATGGGGGTTGAGATAGTTGAAGCTTTCTTT	CASSMGVEIVEAFF
.	TRBJ1-1	.	TRBV9	TGTGCCAGCAGCGCCCTATGGGGGGACACTGAAGCTTTCTTT	CASSALWGDTEAFF
.	TRBJ2-7	few	TRBV7-2	TGTGCCAGCAGCTTAACTTACGGTACCTACGAGCAGTACTTC	CASSLTYGTYEQYF
TRBD2	TRBJ2-3	.	TRBV7-3	TGTGCCAGCAGCAGGACTAGCGTTAGTACAGATACGCAGTATTTT	CASSRTSVSTDTQYF
.	TRBJ2-5	.	TRBV11-3	TGTGCCAGCAGCTTAGGTCAGGGGAAGAGACAGGAGACCCAGTACTTC	CASSLGQGKRQETQYF
TRBD2	TRBJ2-1	.	TRBV11-2	TGTGCCAGCAGCCCGACACCGTACTTCTCTAGCGGACCTAACAATGAGCAGTTCTTC	CASSPTPYFSSGPNNEQFF
.	TRBJ2-3	.	TRBV7-3	TGTGCCAGCAGCTTAAGTGGGGGTGGAGATACGCAGTATTTT	CASSLSGGGDTQYF
TRBD1	TRBJ1-4	.	TRBV29-1	TGCAGCGTTAAGGGGACAGGAAACGAAAAACTGTTTTTT	CSVKGTGNEKLFF
TRBD2	TRBJ2-3	.	TRBV19	TGTGCCAGTAGTAAGGGGACTAGCGGCACAGATACGCAGTATTTT	CASSKGTSGTDTQYF
.	TRBJ2-7	.	TRBV4-3	TGCGCCAGCAGCCAAGATTGGTCCGCATCCCCACTCGAGCAGTACTTC	CASSQDWSASPLEQYF
.	TRBJ2-2	.	TRBV11-2	TGTGCCAGCAGCTTAGTTGGGGCCGGGGAGCTGTTTTTT	CASSLVGAGELFF